A single T cell receptor beta chain is shown here with its context. This entry comes from a study of response to subunit inactivated influenza vaccine. TCRdb re-derived calls from the RT-PCR reads in MiXCR, one entry per CDR3 protein. The sample carries about 570,000 distinct CDR3 sequences, about 11% recorded once. V lost 1 base and J lost 5; bases outside the gene matches: 7. The CDR3 runs 16 residues. In germline, CDR1 is SGHAT, CDR2 FQNNGV. The sample was also linked to a second study, of T cells expressing NK-cell markers. That paper adds: Libraries used 5'RACE template switching adding universal primer site and UMIs. Anti-gamma-delta TCR antibody use in several experiments restricted sorting to alpha-beta TCR T cells.

The sample in question was PBMCs from blood, obtained on the day of vaccination. This TCR came from a middle-aged man who received an inactivated influenza vaccine. This chain links TRBV11-2 with TRBJ2-5, with 10 bases that match TRBD2. The CDR3 sequence: CASSLAQRGGLETQYF. DNA for the CDR3: TGTGCCAGCAGCTTAGCCCAGCGGGGGGGCCTGGAGACCCAGTACTTC.